One and the same sample provided the 20 T cell receptor beta chains below, sequenced in a study of cytomegalovirus exposure and HLA in healthy donors. Both 60 Vbeta primers and 13 Jbeta primers went into the PCR. The protocol was immunoSEQ multiplex PCR, while the TCRdb copy is restricted to in-frame clones and leaves out a portion. The data hold 65,000 to 100,000 clones, with about 70% observed a single time. Sequenced sample: PBMCs. Every receptor here comes from a man aged 35 to 55 in good health and CMV-seronegative.

The rearrangement joins TRBV5-5 to TRBJ2-6, with D possibly TRBD2 on 6 matching bases. V lost 4 bases, J lost 0 bases, and 20 bases lay in between. This CDR3 contains 19 residues. CDR1 is SGHKS, CDR2 YYEKEE, per germline (reference sequence). The CDR3 region has the DNA TGTGCCAGCAGCCTCTTAATGGGACTTACTATCTCTGGGGCCAACGTCCTGACTTTC. It yields the protein CASSLLMGLTISGANVLTF.

The chain has TRBV7-2 and TRBJ2-7; D may be TRBD2 (6 bases). There are 13 residues in the CDR3. In germline, CDR1 is SGHTA, CDR2 FQGNSA. The germline V and J ends were trimmed by 8 bases and 5 bases, with 16 bases remaining between them. Written as DNA, the CDR3 is TGTGCCAGCGCGACTAGTTCCATGAACGAGCAGTACTTC. It translates to CASATSSMNEQYF.

The chain joins TRBV5-1 to TRBJ1-4; D possibly corresponds to TRBD1 (5 bases). V lost 1 base and J 8 bases, leaving 21 bases between the germline ends. CDR3 size: 17 residues. CDR1 is SGHRS, CDR2 YFSETQ, per germline. The CDR3 DNA reads TGCGCCAGCAGCTTGCCCCCTCTGGGGGGGATCGGGGAAAAACTGTTTTTT. Protein sequence: CASSLPPLGGIGEKLFF.

The V call is TRBV2, the J call TRBJ2-7; 9 bases match TRBD2. This CDR3 has 14 residues. V dropped 5 bases and J dropped 5; count of bases not matched to a gene: 7. Germline CDR1 and CDR2: SNHLY and FYNNEI. The CDR3 loop is CASSPGLASDEQYF. For the CDR3, the DNA is TGTGCCAGCAGTCCGGGACTAGCTAGCGACGAGCAGTACTTC.

The V and J genes are TRBV27 and TRBJ2-7; D gene ambiguous. V was shortened by 5 bases and J by 3 bases, with 11 bases between the two germline ends. Germline V gene lookup returns CDR1 MNHEY and CDR2 SMNVEV (reference sequence). The CDR3 consists of 13 residues. As DNA, the CDR3 is TGTGCCAGCAGTCCGCAGGTAAACTACGAGCAGTACTTC. Translated, it gives CASSPQVNYEQYF.

The chain recombines TRBV18 with TRBJ1-3, with D hard to call. The CDR3 consists of 14 residues. Germline CDR1 KGHSH, CDR2 LQKENI. The V end was cut by 2 bases, the J end by 2 bases, with 7 bases between. The CDR3 nucleotides are TGTGCCAGCTCACCAGGCACGCCTGGAAACACCATATATTTT. Translation: CASSPGTPGNTIYF.

This sequence joins TRBV5-1 and TRBJ2-5; D ambiguous. The J call may be wrong; the DNA end is better matched by TRBJ2-7. The length of the CDR3 is 13 residues. From germline, CDR1 is SGHRS and CDR2 YFSETQ. DNA of the CDR3: TGCGCCAGCAGCTTGGACCCGTATCACGAGCAGTACTTC. Protein: CASSLDPYHEQYF.

Written as DNA, the CDR3 is TGCGCCAGCAGCCAGGGCCACTCTGGAAACACCATATATTTT. As protein: CASSQGHSGNTIYF. V and J are TRBV4-3 and TRBJ1-3, with D unresolved. The CDR3 contains 14 residues. CDR1 LGHNA and CDR2 YSLEER come from the germline V gene. V shed 3 bases and J shed 0 bases, with 6 bases lying between them.

A few counts support this clone. The V call is TRBV4-3, the J call TRBJ1-5; D unresolved. The CDR3 extends over 15 amino acids. Trimming stripped 1 base from V and 4 bases from J, with 11 bases between. CDR1 and CDR2 (germline): LGHNA, YSLEER. The CDR3 coding sequence is TGCGCCAGCAGCCAAGGCGAGGGTCGGAATCAGCCCCAGCATTTT. Translated: CASSQGEGRNQPQHF.

This clone was counted once. The rearrangement joins TRBV6-4 to TRBJ1-1; the D is unclear. There are 13 residues in the CDR3. Looked up from germline, CDR1 is MRHNA and CDR2 is SNTAGT. V shed 3 bases and J shed 2 bases, with 7 bases lying between them. CDR3 protein: CASSEVVNTEAFF. CDR3 nucleotides: TGTGCCAGCAGTGAAGTAGTTAACACTGAAGCTTTCTTT.

This chain links TRBV7-9 with TRBJ1-3, with a possible D match to TRBD1 (6 bases). This CDR3 comprises 16 residues. V was pared by 5 bases and J by 0 bases, with 14 bases between. CDR1 and CDR2 (germline): SEHNR, FQNEAQ (reference sequence). The CDR3 is CASSRRDTISGNTIYF. DNA for the CDR3: TGTGCCAGCAGCCGTCGGGACACCATCTCTGGAAACACCATATATTTT.

The chain joins TRBV9 to TRBJ1-6, with D maybe TRBD1 (6 bases). The germline V gene encodes CDR1 SGDLS and CDR2 YYNGEE. V lost 0 bases and J lost 8, with 15 bases in between. This CDR3 is 16 amino acids long. The CDR3 reads CASSVGGGQTYSPLHF. CDR3 DNA: TGTGCCAGCAGCGTAGGGGGTGGACAGACCTATTCACCCCTCCACTTT.

This rearrangement joins TRBV4-3 to TRBJ1-2; 8 bases agree with TRBD1. This CDR3 spans 18 amino acids. J was trimmed by 0 bases and V by 1 base; bases with no gene match: 10. Germline lookup yields CDR1 LGHNA and CDR2 YSLEER. The CDR3 region has the DNA TGCGCCAGCAGCCAAGTGGCGGGACAGGTAGATACTAACTATGGCTACACCTTC. Residues: CASSQVAGQVDTNYGYTF.

This clone was counted between two and nine times. This chain joins TRBV27 and TRBJ1-1; a possible D gene is TRBD1 (5 bases). This CDR3 has 14 residues. V shed 4 bases and J shed 3 bases, with 12 bases lying between them. Germline assignment: CDR1 MNHEY and CDR2 SMNVEV (reference sequence). The CDR3 sequence: CASSSTWDYTEAFF. The DNA of the CDR3 is TGTGCCAGCAGTTCCACCTGGGACTACACTGAAGCTTTCTTT.

V usage is TRBV7-3 and J usage is TRBJ2-1; 8 bases are shared with TRBD2. In germline, CDR1 is SGHTA, CDR2 FQGTGA. CDR3 length equals 16 residues. With V trimmed by 6 bases and J by 4 bases, 11 bases remained unmatched. CDR3 region: CASSPIPSGGYNEQFF. The CDR3 bases are TGTGCCAGCAGTCCAATCCCCAGCGGGGGATACAATGAGCAGTTCTTC.

A single count supports this clone. The genes are TRBV7-9 and TRBJ1-5; no reliable D call. Per the germline V gene, CDR1 is SEHNR and CDR2 is FQNEAQ (reference sequence). CDR3 length: 13 amino acids. The V gene lost 2 bases and the J gene lost 5 bases, with 7 bases spanning the gap. The CDR3 is CASSLSVDQPQHF. Written as DNA, the CDR3 is TGTGCCAGCAGCTTAAGCGTGGATCAGCCCCAGCATTTT.

This clone was found a few times. The rearrangement uses TRBV7-9 and TRBJ1-1, with 9 positions matching TRBD1. The CDR3 extends over 13 amino acids. Germline assignment: CDR1 SEHNR and CDR2 FQNEAQ (reference sequence). V was pared by 5 bases and J by 5 bases, with 3 bases of the junction left unmatched. The CDR3 nucleotides read TGTGCCAGCAGCCCACAGGGGGCAACTGAAGCTTTCTTT. Amino acid sequence: CASSPQGATEAFF.

The chain uses TRBV19 and TRBJ2-7, with D perhaps TRBD1 (5 bases). CDR1 LNHDA and CDR2 SQIVND come from the germline V gene (reference sequence). Trimming removed 3 bases at V and 8 bases at J, with 8 bases between. The CDR3 extends over 11 amino acids. In nucleotides, the CDR3 is TGTGCCAGTAGTATGGGGCCGAAGCAGTACTTC. This translates into CASSMGPKQYF.

The chain links TRBV7-8 to TRBJ1-2; D not resolved. Germline CDR1 is SGHVS and CDR2 is FQNEAQ. The CDR3 is made up of 16 amino acids. V was clipped by 1 base and J by 7 bases, with 19 bases between them. The CDR3 protein is CASSLGSQVLTSGYTF. The CDR3 DNA sequence: TGTGCCAGCAGCTTAGGGTCGCAGGTCCTGACGAGTGGCTACACCTTC.

The chain recombines TRBV7-6 with TRBJ1-5; D is possibly TRBD1 (5 bases). The CDR3 length is 13 residues. Germline V gene data show CDR1 as SGHVS and CDR2 as FNYEAQ. V lost 1 base and J 11 bases, leaving 12 bases between the germline ends. Written as DNA, the CDR3 is TGTGCCAGCAGCTTAGAGGAGGGACGAGCCCAGCATTTT. Protein sequence: CASSLEEGRAQHF.